This T cell receptor beta chain derives from a study of T cells in Graves' hyperthyroidism and ophthalmopathy. Amplification of TCR beta CDR3 regions was performed using RNA transcripts as template. When the TCR CDR3 underwent first-round RT-PCR, the HTBI primer set was used. TCRdb fed the multiplex PCR reads into MiXCR, producing one record per CDR3 protein. Of just over 550,000 distinct CDR3 sequences in the sample, around 45% were seen once. This clonotype was sampled from a woman aged 18-29 years with Graves' hyperthyroidism. Material for sequencing was peripheral blood or thyroid tissue (not recorded which).

CDR3 sequence (DNA): TGCAGTGCTATGGGACTAGCCTACGAGCAGTACTTC. Amino acids: CSAMGLAYEQYF. J is TRBJ2-7 and V is TRBV20-1, with 8 bases that match TRBD2. Germline V CDR1 and CDR2: DFQATT, SNEGSKA (reference sequence). The CDR3 consists of 12 residues. V was clipped by 4 bases and J by 2 bases; unmatched bases: 1.